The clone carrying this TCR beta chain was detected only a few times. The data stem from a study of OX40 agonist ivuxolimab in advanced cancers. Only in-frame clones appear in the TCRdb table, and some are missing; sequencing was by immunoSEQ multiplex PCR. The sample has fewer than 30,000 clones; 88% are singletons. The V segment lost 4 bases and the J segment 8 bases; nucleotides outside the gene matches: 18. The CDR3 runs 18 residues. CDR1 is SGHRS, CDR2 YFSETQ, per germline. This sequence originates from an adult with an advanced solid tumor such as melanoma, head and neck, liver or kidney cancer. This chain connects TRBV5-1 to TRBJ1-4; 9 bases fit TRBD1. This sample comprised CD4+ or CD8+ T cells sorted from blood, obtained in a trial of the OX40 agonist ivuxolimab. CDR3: CASSPGTGFGYGREKLFF. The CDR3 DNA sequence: TGCGCCAGCAGCCCCGGGACAGGGTTTGGGTATGGGCGCGAAAAACTGTTTTTT. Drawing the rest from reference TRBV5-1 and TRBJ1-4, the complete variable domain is KAGVTQTPRYLIKTRGQQVTLSCSPISGHRSVSWYQQTPGQGLQFLFEYFSETQRNKGNFPGRFSGRQFSNSRSEMNVSTLELGDSALYLCASSPGTGFGYGREKLFFGSGTQLSVL.